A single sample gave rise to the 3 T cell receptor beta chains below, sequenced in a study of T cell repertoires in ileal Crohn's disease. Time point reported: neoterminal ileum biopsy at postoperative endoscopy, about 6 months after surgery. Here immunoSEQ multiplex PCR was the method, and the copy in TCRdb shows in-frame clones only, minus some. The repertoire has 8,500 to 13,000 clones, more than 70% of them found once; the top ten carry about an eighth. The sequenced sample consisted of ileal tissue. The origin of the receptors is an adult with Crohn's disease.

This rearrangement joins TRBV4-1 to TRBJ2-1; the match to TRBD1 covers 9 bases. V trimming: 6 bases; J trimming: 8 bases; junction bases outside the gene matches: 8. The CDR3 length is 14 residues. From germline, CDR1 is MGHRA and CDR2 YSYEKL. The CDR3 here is CASSITGGRDEQFF. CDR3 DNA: TGCGCCAGCAGTATTACAGGGGGCCGGGATGAGCAGTTCTTC.

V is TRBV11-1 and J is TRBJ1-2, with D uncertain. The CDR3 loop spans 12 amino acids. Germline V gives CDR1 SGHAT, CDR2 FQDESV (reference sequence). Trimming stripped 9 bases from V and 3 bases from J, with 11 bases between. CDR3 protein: CASQKRDYGYTF. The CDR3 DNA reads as TGTGCCAGTCAAAAGAGGGACTATGGCTACACCTTC.

The CDR3 loop reads CASSQDRNYGYTF. The CDR3 nucleotides are TGTGCCAGCAGCCAAGACAGGAACTATGGCTACACCTTC. This chain joins TRBV7-2 and TRBJ1-2; D is possibly TRBD1 (6 bases). With 5 bases removed from V and 2 bases from J, the gap between germline ends came to 9 bases. Germline V lookup: CDR1 SGHTA, CDR2 FQGNSA. The CDR3 loop spans 13 amino acids.